This section outlines one TCR beta chain sequence together with its context. What it binds is not known. As for the donors, each was a healthy bone marrow donor. The germline V gene encodes CDR1 SQVTM and CDR2 ANQGSEA. There are 12 residues in the CDR3. V was trimmed by 7 bases and J by 5 bases, leaving 11 bases between them. The source of the sample is a study of cytomegalovirus exposure and HLA in healthy donors. Turning to the study itself: Early released data comprised about 84 million unique TCRs from HLA-typed donors. Study-wide results and caveats: Per a prior analysis, the majority of TCR beta V segments were productive roughly 87% or roughly 30% of the time. Follow-up analysis later connected one missense variant in DCLRE1C with trimming of TCR beta V- and J-genes.

The PCR employed 60 Vbeta primers together with 13 Jbeta primers. Assay used: immunoSEQ multiplex PCR; TCRdb lists only in-frame clones, some missing. The sample spans roughly 90,000 clones; the ten largest clones claim approximately 15%. The chain is built from TRBV29-1 and TRBJ2-2, with D possibly matching TRBD1 (6 bases). This receptor was obtained from a man aged 45-60 years in good health and CMV-seropositive. Sample: PBMCs. The CDR3 loop is CSAPGQTGELFF. The CDR3, as DNA: TGCAGCGCTCCCGGACAGACCGGGGAGCTGTTTTTT.